This T cell receptor beta chain was sequenced for a study of monozygotic twins with inflammatory bowel disease. CDR1 SGHTA and CDR2 FQGNSA come from the germline V gene. The CDR3 is 17 residues long. Collection yielded around 2.7 ml of blood per donor. There were about 3,500 ng of total RNA used for each TCR library. For each CDR3 protein, TCRdb gives one entry from its re-call of the 5' RACE reads, without DNA. Its table records about 380,000 distinct CDR3 sequences. The J gene is TRBJ2-2, the V gene TRBV7-2; TCRdb's D gene call, TRBD1, goes unchecked for lack of DNA. The TCR sequence derives from a human donor with ulcerative colitis or Crohn's disease, or a healthy co-twin of an affected twin (not recorded which). The sequenced sample consisted of blood. The CDR3 sequence is CASSLKRTGLNTGELFF.